The clone carrying this T cell receptor (beta chain) was detected only once. The entry originates in a study of Graves' ophthalmopathy and Graves' hyperthyroidism. Trimming stripped 5 bases from V and 3 bases from J, with 21 bases between. Germline CDR1 LNHNV, CDR2 YYDKDF (reference sequence). This CDR3 has 17 amino acids. From RNA, the CDR3 regions of TCR beta chains were amplified and sequenced. HTBI primers were used in a first-round RT-PCR, which preceded a second-round multiplex PCR. Using its own MiXCR run on the multiplex PCR reads, TCRdb lists one record per CDR3 protein. The table lists 200,000 to 300,000 distinct CDR3 sequences, around 45% of them singletons.

Sequencing used peripheral blood. This clonotype originated in an adult man with Graves' ophthalmopathy. The rearrangement uses TRBV15 and TRBJ2-3, with D perhaps TRBD2 (5 bases). In DNA, the CDR3 is TGTGCCACCAGCGCGAGTGGGCTAGCCGGGATAACAGATACGCAGTATTTT. Amino acid sequence: CATSASGLAGITDTQYF.